This TCR beta chain was sequenced during a study of siplizumab effects on memory and regulatory T cells. Notes on the study in general: Naive T cell populations appeared to exhibit greater diversity than memory cells and appeared to be major alloresponse contributors.

As concerns this clone: Its target is not known.

The assay was immunoSEQ multiplex PCR, and TCRdb's table has in-frame clones only and misses some. The sample has more than 85,000 clones, about 90% seen once. Sequenced material: CD4+ T cells sorted from blood. The sequence derives from a human donor in good health.

CDR3 coding DNA: TGTGCCAGCAGCCGAATAGCGGGAGTTCAGTCCGAGCAGTACTTC. It codes for CASSRIAGVQSEQYF. The chain joins TRBV7-9 to TRBJ2-7; 9 bases align to TRBD2. The CDR3 totals 15 residues. V was pared by 5 bases and J by 6 bases, with 11 bases of the junction left unmatched. In germline, CDR1 is SEHNR, CDR2 FQNEAQ (reference sequence). Supplemented by reference TRBV7-9 and TRBJ2-7, the full variable domain reads DTGVSQNPRHKITKRGQNVTFRCDPISEHNRLYWYRQTLGQGPEFLTYFQNEAQLEKSRLLSDRFSAERPKGSFSTLEIQRTEQGDSAMYLCASSRIAGVQSEQYFGPGTRLTVT.